This T cell receptor beta chain was identified during a study of T-cell reconstitution after alpha-beta-depleted transplantation in children. This clonotype was recorded many times. Unique molecular identifiers were used in preparing the TCRbeta library. MiXCR, run by TCRdb on the PCR reads, gives a single entry per CDR3 protein. The sample carries about 600,000 distinct CDR3 sequences, over 9.5% recorded once. CDR3 length: 15 residues. The V gene end was trimmed by 6 bases and the J gene end by 5 bases; junction bases not matched to a gene: 6. Sequencing was performed on PBMCs from the stem cell graft donor, taken from the stem cell graft. The V call is TRBV12-3 or TRBV12-4, the J call TRBJ2-1, with 11 nucleotides matching TRBD2. The sequence came from a human donor who donated a stem cell graft to a child with acute myeloid leukemia. The CDR3 DNA reads as TGTGCCAGCAGCGAACTAGCGGGAGCGAACAATGAGCAGTTCTTC. Protein product: CASSELAGANNEQFF.